This is a list of T cell receptor beta chains from one sample in a study of blood T cell repertoires in COVID-19. Sequenced by immunoSEQ multiplex PCR; TCRdb stores in-frame clones only, minus some. This sample has over 100,000 clones, with approximately 85% found just once. Material: peripheral blood. The source is a man aged 40-49 years with acute or convalescent COVID-19. Both conserved end residues are part of each CDR3. D genes are given only for firm matches. Some rows mark clone size as missing; the rest say once, few, many or name a class of expanded clone.

TRBJ2-2 | TRBD1 | NA | TRBV5-1 | CASRTGTGFTGELFF | TGCGCCAGCAGGACCGGGACAGGGTTCACCGGGGAGCTGTTTTTT
TRBJ2-5 | TRBD1 | NA | TRBV5-8 | CASSPWTGRRQETQYF | TGTGCCAGCAGCCCCTGGACAGGGAGGCGCCAAGAGACCCAGTACTTC
TRBJ2-4 | NA | NA | TRBV29-1 | CSVRLAKNIQYF | TGCAGCGTACGGTTAGCCAAAAACATTCAGTACTTC
TRBJ1-4 | NA | NA | TRBV7-8 | CASSAEVWEKLFF | TGTGCCAGCAGCGCCGAGGTTTGGGAAAAACTGTTTTTT
TRBJ1-1 | NA | NA | TRBV7-9 | CASSLGGRNTEAFF | TGTGCCAGCAGCTTAGGGGGCCGGAACACTGAAGCTTTCTTT
TRBJ2-7 | NA | NA | TRBV11-2 | CASSLGPRRVGGSSYEQYF | TGTGCCAGCAGCTTAGGGCCTCGTCGGGTTGGTGGGAGCTCCTACGAGCAGTACTTC
TRBJ2-1 | TRBD1 | once | TRBV2 | CASRRTGGGLINEQFF | TGTGCCAGCAGAAGGACAGGGGGCGGTTTGATAAATGAGCAGTTCTTC
TRBJ2-7 | NA | NA | TRBV6-5 | CASSYSGEQYF | TGTGCCAGCAGTTATTCGGGCGAGCAGTACTTC
TRBJ2-5 | TRBD2 | NA | TRBV11-2 | CASSLAGGPVRQETQYF | TGTGCCAGCAGCTTAGCGGGGGGGCCGGTGAGGCAAGAGACCCAGTACTTC
TRBJ2-1 | TRBD1 | NA | TRBV5-5 | CASSLDATTHRGEQFF | TGTGCCAGCAGCTTGGATGCGACGACCCACAGGGGGGAGCAGTTCTTC
TRBJ1-4 | NA | NA | TRBV27 | CASSLRGTVGEKLFF | TGTGCCAGCAGTTTACGGGGTACGGTTGGTGAAAAACTGTTTTTT
TRBJ2-5 | NA | NA | TRBV18 | CASSRDGGKETQYF | TGTGCCAGCTCACGCGATGGAGGGAAGGAGACCCAGTACTTC
TRBJ2-7 | TRBD1 | NA | TRBV28 | CASSPGTGGWEQYF | TGTGCCAGCAGTCCCGGGACAGGGGGATGGGAGCAGTACTTC
TRBJ2-3 | NA | NA | TRBV6-4 | CASSDWQLGLQSKYF | TGTGCCAGCAGTGACTGGCAGTTGGGACTCCAAAGTAAGTATTTT
TRBJ2-5 | NA | NA | TRBV5-1 | CASTPPRGVQETQYF | TGCGCCAGCACCCCTCCCAGGGGAGTTCAGGAGACCCAGTACTTC
TRBJ2-1 | TRBD1 | once | TRBV7-8 | CASSNQGQSSYNEQFF | TGTGCCAGCAGCAACCAGGGACAGAGCTCCTACAATGAGCAGTTCTTC
TRBJ2-1 | NA | NA | TRBV11-2 | CASSLDPTPSSYNEQFF | TGTGCCAGCAGCTTAGACCCGACTCCGAGCTCCTACAATGAGCAGTTCTTC
TRBJ1-6 | TRBD1 | NA | TRBV24-1 | CATGMGEQGYNSPLHF | TGTGCCACCGGGATGGGGGAACAGGGGTATAATTCACCCCTCCACTTT
TRBJ2-7 | TRBD2 | NA | TRBV2 | CASLLAGGSYEQYF | TGTGCCAGCTTACTAGCGGGAGGCTCCTACGAGCAGTACTTC
TRBJ2-1 | NA | NA | TRBV7-2 | CASKGRAGYRDEQFF | TGTGCCAGCAAAGGAAGGGCAGGGTATAGGGATGAGCAGTTCTTC
TRBJ2-7 | TRBD2 | NA | TRBV20-1 | CSASSGRAYEQYF | TGCAGTGCTAGTAGTGGGAGGGCCTACGAGCAGTACTTC
TRBJ2-3 | TRBD2 | few | TRBV18 | CASSFDSGGTDTQYF | TGTGCCAGCTCATTCGATAGCGGGGGCACAGATACGCAGTATTTT
TRBJ2-2 | TRBD2 | NA | TRBV6-5 | CASSYSRRLAAMELFF | TGTGCCAGCAGTTACTCGAGGCGACTAGCGGCAATGGAGCTGTTTTTT
TRBJ1-1 | NA | NA | TRBV4-1 | CASSRIQALNEAFF | TGCGCCAGCAGCCGCATTCAAGCTTTAAATGAAGCTTTCTTT
TRBJ1-2 | NA | NA | TRBV12-5 | CASGLGGERGYTF | TGTGCTAGTGGTTTAGGAGGGGAGCGCGGCTACACCTTC
TRBJ2-7 | NA | few | TRBV21-1 | CASSKGRGGRYEQYF | TGTGCCAGCAGCAAAGGTAGGGGCGGCCGGTACGAGCAGTACTTC
TRBJ2-1 | TRBD2 | NA | TRBV6-2/TRBV6-3 | CASSYVAGAWNEQFF | TGTGCCAGCAGTTATGTAGCGGGAGCGTGGAATGAGCAGTTCTTC
TRBJ2-4 | NA | NA | TRBV28 | CASSPTDGLAKNIQYF | TGTGCCAGCAGTCCAACCGATGGACTAGCCAAAAACATTCAGTACTTC
TRBJ2-5 | NA | NA | TRBV7-8 | CASSPGLETQYF | TGTGCCAGCAGCCCAGGGTTAGAGACCCAGTACTTC
TRBJ2-7 | TRBD2 | NA | TRBV28 | CASRTGGGYEQYF | TGTGCCAGCAGGACGGGAGGAGGCTACGAGCAGTACTTC
TRBJ2-1 | NA | NA | TRBV28 | CASSSLPNEQFF | TGTGCCAGCAGTTCACTCCCGAATGAGCAGTTCTTC
TRBJ2-4 | NA | once | TRBV2 | CASSEEELSRYIQYF | TGTGCCAGCAGTGAAGAAGAATTAAGCCGGTACATTCAGTACTTC
TRBJ2-5 | NA | NA | TRBV29-1 | CSAGGTGIQETQYF | TGCAGCGCCGGGGGTACGGGGATCCAAGAGACCCAGTACTTC